A single sample is the source of the 21 T cell receptor beta chains below, sequenced in a study of cytomegalovirus exposure and HLA in healthy donors. PCR involved 60 Vbeta and 13 Jbeta primers. Generated by immunoSEQ multiplex PCR, the TCRdb table keeps only in-frame clones and is missing some. This table has roughly 170,000 clones, 75% to 85% appearing once. Sequencing used PBMCs. The source is a woman aged 25 to 39 in good health and CMV-seropositive.

The J gene is TRBJ1-1, the V gene TRBV2, with 7 bases that match TRBD1. The V segment lost 6 bases and the J segment 6 bases; nucleotides outside the gene matches: 4. The germline V gene has CDR1 SNHLY and CDR2 FYNNEI. The CDR3 has 12 amino acids. CDR3 sequence: CASRGTGAEAFF. The CDR3 DNA reads TGTGCCAGCAGGGGAACAGGGGCTGAAGCTTTCTTT.

The chain combines TRBV27 with TRBJ2-7, with 7 bases fitting TRBD1. The germline gives CDR1 MNHEY, CDR2 SMNVEV (reference sequence). The V gene end was trimmed by 3 bases and the J gene end by 3 bases; junction bases not matched to a gene: 5. The CDR3 is 14 residues long. CDR3 bases: TGTGCCAGCAGTTTCGGGACAGCTTACTACGAGCAGTACTTC. Residues: CASSFGTAYYEQYF.

The chain is built from TRBV28 and TRBJ2-7, with 8 positions matching TRBD2. Trimming removed 2 bases from V and 5 bases from J; junction bases left unmatched: 2. From germline, CDR1 is MDHEN and CDR2 SYDVKM. The CDR3 runs to 13 residues. CDR3 protein: CASSLSGGHEQYF. In DNA form, the CDR3 reads TGTGCCAGCAGTTTAAGCGGGGGCCACGAGCAGTACTTC.

CDR3 in amino acids: CASSLGTGVGIQPQHF. CDR3 bases: TGTGCCAGCAGCTTGGGGACAGGGGTCGGTATTCAGCCCCAGCATTTT. The chain couples TRBV5-8 to TRBJ1-5, with TRBD1 matching over 9 bases. Germline V gene data show CDR1 as SGHTS and CDR2 as YDEGEE. CDR3 size: 16 residues. The J segment lost 6 bases and the V segment lost 0 bases, leaving 7 bases of the junction unmatched.

The gene calls are TRBV28 and TRBJ2-2; 8 nucleotides agree with TRBD1. The CDR3 sequence is 16 residues long. Germline loops: CDR1 MDHEN, CDR2 SYDVKM. V lost 8 bases and J lost 7; bases outside the gene matches: 15. CDR3 loop: CASRQKSDRERGELFF. CDR3 sequence (DNA): TGTGCCAGCCGCCAGAAATCGGACAGGGAGCGCGGGGAGCTGTTTTTT.

The chain employs TRBV5-1 and TRBJ2-7; D unclear. This CDR3 comprises 14 residues. Trimming removed 1 base at V and 6 bases at J, with 14 bases between. The germline V gene has CDR1 SGHRS and CDR2 YFSETQ. The CDR3 region has the DNA TGCGCCAGCAGCTTGTTCCTAACCGCCCTCGAGCAGTACTTC. This codes for CASSLFLTALEQYF.

The chain uses TRBV4-2 and TRBJ2-3; tentatively, D is TRBD2 (6 bases). V was trimmed by 0 bases and J by 2 bases, leaving 15 bases between them. The CDR3 is 17 amino acids. CDR1 and CDR2 from the germline V gene are LGHNA and YNFKEQ. This chain's CDR3 is CASSQDPTRYSTDTQYF. Written as DNA, the CDR3 is TGTGCCAGCAGCCAAGATCCGACTAGATATTCCACAGATACGCAGTATTTT.

V usage is TRBV7-8 and J usage is TRBJ1-2, with D possibly matching TRBD1 (5 bases). This CDR3 has 15 amino acids. Germline CDR1 reads SGHVS; CDR2 reads FQNEAQ. V lost 3 bases and J lost 4, with 15 bases in between. CDR3 in amino acids: CASSFIIQGPYGYTF. The CDR3 DNA sequence: TGTGCCAGCAGCTTCATCATTCAGGGTCCCTATGGCTACACCTTC.

The chain uses TRBV7-2 and TRBJ1-2; possibly TRBD1 for D (6 bases). The CDR3 totals 14 residues. The germline V gene encodes CDR1 SGHTA and CDR2 FQGNSA. V lost 5 bases, J lost 8 bases, and 18 bases lay in between. In DNA, the CDR3 is TGTGCCAGCAGCGCGACAGGTCCTCTTAAGGGCTACACCTTC. Protein: CASSATGPLKGYTF.

The chain carries TRBV21-1 and TRBJ2-7; TRBD2, the D gene given by the table, was not confirmed from the DNA. TRBV21-1 is described as a pseudogene. The CDR3 contains 15 residues. CDR3 DNA: TGTGCCAGCAGCTTTGTCCAGCGGGGACCCTACGAGCAGTACTTC. Protein sequence: CASSFVQRGPYEQYF.

The V and J genes are TRBV5-1 and TRBJ2-5; the match to TRBD1 covers 7 bases. The CDR3 contains 15 residues. The junction had 7 bases not matched to a gene; V was cut back by 0 bases and J by 5 bases. Looked up from germline, CDR1 is SGHRS and CDR2 is YFSETQ. CDR3 loop: CASSLDAGGEETQYF. CDR3 DNA sequence: TGCGCCAGCAGCTTGGATGCAGGGGGTGAGGAGACCCAGTACTTC.

The rearrangement uses TRBV10-3 and TRBJ1-4; 9 bases are shared with TRBD1. V gave up 0 bases and J gave up 8 bases; unmatched junction bases: 7. CDR1 and CDR2 (germline): ENHRY, SYGVKD. The CDR3 runs to 16 residues. The CDR3 here is CAISESIGTGSEKLFF. CDR3 DNA: TGTGCCATCAGTGAGTCGATAGGGACAGGGAGCGAAAAACTGTTTTTT.

The V gene is TRBV27, the J gene TRBJ1-3; 7 nucleotides match TRBD1. The CDR3 spans 15 residues. Germline V gene data show CDR1 as MNHEY and CDR2 as SMNVEV (reference sequence). The V and J ends lost 0 bases and 6 bases, in that order; junction bases with no gene match: 5. Here the CDR3 DNA reads TGTGCCAGCAGTTTATCGGTGGAGGGGGCAAACACCATATATTTT. Translating it yields CASSLSVEGANTIYF.

The CDR3 DNA reads TGTGCCAGCAGTCCAGACGGACGGACAGGGAGGTTGTCCTACGAGCAGTACTTC. It yields the protein CASSPDGRTGRLSYEQYF. The chain uses TRBV27 and TRBJ2-7, with 8 bases fitting TRBD1. This CDR3 has 18 residues. V shed 5 bases, J shed 1 base, and the junction held 16 bases outside the gene matches. The V gene's germline CDR1 is MNHEY and CDR2 SMNVEV (reference sequence).

This chain uses TRBV6-1 with TRBJ2-7, with TRBD1 as a possible D gene (6 bases). The CDR3 spans 13 residues. V dropped 5 bases and J dropped 3 bases, with 11 bases sitting between them. Germline CDR1 is MNHNS and CDR2 is SASEGT. The CDR3 sequence: CASSRQGNYEQYF. CDR3 in DNA: TGTGCCAGCAGTCGGCAGGGGAACTACGAGCAGTACTTC.

The rearrangement joins TRBV18 to TRBJ2-7; TRBD1 aligns across 11 bases. There are 16 residues in the CDR3. In germline, CDR1 is KGHSH, CDR2 LQKENI. V dropped 2 bases and J dropped 4; count of bases not matched to a gene: 7. This CDR3 is CASSPLGQGASYEQYF. DNA for the CDR3: TGTGCCAGCTCACCATTAGGACAGGGGGCCTCGTACGAGCAGTACTTC.

The V and J genes are TRBV7-7 and TRBJ2-7; 7 bases map to TRBD1. This CDR3 has 14 amino acids. Germline CDR1 SSHAT, CDR2 FNYEAQ (reference sequence). V shed 5 bases, J shed 3 bases, and the junction held 7 bases outside the gene matches. The chain's CDR3 is CASSPRQGGYEQYF. CDR3 coding DNA: TGTGCCAGCAGCCCTCGACAGGGTGGCTACGAGCAGTACTTC.

This chain links TRBV10-1 with TRBJ2-2, with 10 bases aligning to TRBD1. Trimming at V came to 1 base and at J to 4 bases, leaving 6 bases not matched to a gene. Germline-derived CDR1 and CDR2 are WNHNN and SYGVQD (reference sequence). The CDR3 has 17 amino acids. For the CDR3, the DNA is TGCGCCAGCAGTGAGTTGGGACAGGGGAGACTCACCGGGGAGCTGTTTTTT. Translating gives CASSELGQGRLTGELFF.

The V call is TRBV30, the J call TRBJ2-5; D perhaps matches TRBD2 (6 bases). This CDR3 comprises 15 residues. V lost 2 bases to trimming and J lost 1 base, with 14 bases between them. CDR1 is GTSNPN and CDR2 is SVGIG in the germline V gene (reference sequence). The CDR3 loop is CAWSPKGLSQETQYF. The CDR3 nucleotides read TGTGCCTGGAGTCCTAAGGGACTCTCCCAAGAGACCCAGTACTTC.

This clone was observed a few times. This chain joins TRBV6-5 and TRBJ1-2; 7 bases map to TRBD1. V gave up 6 bases and J gave up 8 bases; unmatched junction bases: 6. This CDR3 contains 12 residues. The V gene's germline CDR1 is MNHEY and CDR2 SVGAGI. The DNA of the CDR3 is TGTGCCAGCAGGTCGACAGGGACCGGCTACACCTTC. Amino acids: CASRSTGTGYTF.

The V call is TRBV7-2, the J call TRBJ1-2, with a tentative D call TRBD1 (5 bases). Germline V CDR1 and CDR2: SGHTA, FQGNSA. V lost 2 bases and J lost 8, with 24 bases in between. CDR3 length equals 17 residues. CDR3 residues: CASSLSSVREGVKGYTF. For the CDR3, the DNA is TGTGCCAGCAGCTTAAGCTCCGTCAGGGAAGGGGTCAAAGGCTACACCTTC.